This TCR beta chain was identified in a study of shared clonotypes between healthy human individuals. As defined, naive CD8 cells were CD45RO-negative and positively selected for CCR7, with terminally differentiated effector memory CD45RA+ cells excluded. This CDR3 spans 16 amino acids. Unmatched junction bases numbered 9, after V lost 2 bases and J lost 5 bases. Germline lookup yields CDR1 MNHEY and CDR2 SMNVEV (reference sequence). Deep-level running was used for the assay. Libraries were prepared by immunoSEQ multiplex PCR; TCRdb keeps only in-frame clonotypes and omits some of them. The repertoire consists of about 2 million clones, with 85% to 95% occurring once and the leading ten covering 1.1%.

The source of this sequence is a man aged 18-30 years in good health. The specimen was naive CD8+ T cells sorted from blood. The V gene is TRBV27, the J gene TRBJ2-5; the match to TRBD2 covers 9 bases. The CDR3 spells CASSLVAGGPSETQYF. The CDR3 DNA reads TGTGCCAGCAGTTTAGTTGCGGGGGGGCCTTCCGAGACCCAGTACTTC.